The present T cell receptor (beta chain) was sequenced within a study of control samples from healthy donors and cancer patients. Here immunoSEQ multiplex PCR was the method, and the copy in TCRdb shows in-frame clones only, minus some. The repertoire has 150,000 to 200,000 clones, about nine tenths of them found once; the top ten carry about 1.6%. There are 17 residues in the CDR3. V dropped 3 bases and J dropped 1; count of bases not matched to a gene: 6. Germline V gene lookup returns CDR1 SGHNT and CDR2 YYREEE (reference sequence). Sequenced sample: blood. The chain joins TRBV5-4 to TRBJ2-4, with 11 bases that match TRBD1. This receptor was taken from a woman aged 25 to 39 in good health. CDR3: CASSSGGQGAAKNIQYF. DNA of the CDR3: TGTGCCAGCAGCTCGGGCGGACAGGGGGCGGCCAAAAACATTCAGTACTTC.